Reported below is one TCR beta chain. These data originate in a study of blood T cell repertoires in COVID-19. Study information: Researchers got acute and convalescent COVID-19 samples from the United States, Italy and Spain. PBMCs, B-cell-depleted T cells, or T cells were the source of the cDNA or gDNA that made up the material.

V dropped 5 bases and J dropped 2; count of bases not matched to a gene: 7. Per germline, CDR1 KGHSH and CDR2 LQKENI. This CDR3 has 15 residues. Per the study methods: From reference gene primer amplification, estimates of nucleated cell counts were derived. Profiling relied on immunoSEQ multiplex PCR, and the TCRdb table lists in-frame clones only, not all of them. Clonal size and the V and J genes are those of that table, whereas D and trimming came from the DNA. The data contain 150,000 or so clones, 83% of them seen just once; the ten biggest clones take up 9% to 14%. Sequencing was performed on peripheral blood. This rearrangement joins TRBV18 to TRBJ2-7, with TRBD1 matching over 9 bases. The TCR sequence derives from a woman between 55 and 75 years old with COVID-19, enrolled during active disease. Here the CDR3 reads CASSSVGTGPYEQYV. The CDR3 DNA reads TGTGCCAGCTCATCCGTCGGGACAGGGCCCTACGAGCAGTACGTC.